This TCR beta chain is from a study of OX40 agonist ivuxolimab in advanced cancers. Across the study: Patients' therapy was ivuxolimab, an antibody that acts as an agonist of OX40 (CD134). Findings and caveats of the study: CD8+ T cells (on average) carried more expanded clones than CD4+ T cells.

The protocol was immunoSEQ multiplex PCR, while the TCRdb copy is restricted to in-frame clones and leaves out a portion. This sample has about 72,000 clones, with roughly nine tenths found just once. The germline V gene has CDR1 SGHTA and CDR2 FQGTGA. V trimming: 2 bases; J trimming: 5 bases; junction bases outside the gene matches: 9. The CDR3 extends over 17 amino acids. As for this clone: The antigen is unknown.

The source material was CD4+ or CD8+ T cells sorted from blood, sampled in a trial of the OX40 agonist ivuxolimab. The chain uses TRBV7-3 and TRBJ2-3; TRBD2 aligns across 11 bases. This receptor was identified in an adult with an advanced solid tumor such as melanoma, head and neck, liver or kidney cancer. The CDR3 DNA follows: TGTGCCAGCAGCTTAGTGGGACTAGCGGAAGGAAAAGATACGCAGTATTTT. This gives the protein CASSLVGLAEGKDTQYF.